This TCR beta chain is from a study of identical twins (dated by TCRdb to 2015 to 2016). Broadly, across the study: The study deep-sequenced TCR alpha and beta repertoires from monozygotic twins, unrelated adults of various ages and cord blood to test whether fetal clonotypes persist. To rule out contamination, replicate twin experiments were performed at different times with different library preparation protocols.

The method behind the library was 5' RACE. Instrument on record: Illumina HiSeq 2000. A universal primer binding site was introduced by template switching, and a unique molecular identifier was present in the final cDNA, enabling accurate counting of TCR cDNA molecules. Specific primers in the conserved constant-segment region were used to synthesize first-strand cDNA for the TCR alpha and beta chains. Each cDNA library was double barcoded, with a SMART-Mk sample barcode plus Illumina barcodes, to control for contamination. TruSeq adapter sequences along with Illumina sample barcodes were introduced in two successive PCR steps. TCR alpha and beta cDNA libraries were sequenced on the Illumina HiSeq platform with custom primers. Per the original workflow: Unique molecular identifiers were extracted from raw reads with MiGEC, and CDR3 positions were determined with MiXCR. Recombination models were inferred per individual with the repgenHMM and IGoR tools using an EM algorithm. Shared clonotypes were analyzed with the tcR package in R, and sharing was normalized by the product of cloneset sizes. To study raw recombination free of thymic and clonal selection effects, out-of-frame nonproductive sequences were analyzed. TCRdb cleaned the public reads at Q25 with fastp, built clones with MiXCR and kept in-frame beta chains. Identical CDR3 protein sequences are pooled into one entry, listed with their most common genes and DNA. These V and J calls derive from TCRdb rather than the authors' analysis. The sample includes some 440,000 distinct CDR3 sequences, with less than 25% observed a single time. Over 2.5% of the sample belongs to the ten largest clones.

This clonotype has more than one count but fewer than ten. Its binding antigen is unknown. The record has no base qualities; no much larger clone is one base away. The germline V gene (reference sequence) supplies CDR1 SEHNR and CDR2 FQNEAQ. V loses 4 bases of germline sequence and J loses 1 base, and the interval between the two ends is 17 bases. Reading from cysteine to phenylalanine, the CDR3 counts 16 amino acids. Only CDR3 DNA remains: 48 bases, in frame from the first base. Every donor in the study was a healthy Caucasian. The twin cohort consisted of three pairs of female monozygotic twins, all aged roughly 18 to 30 years. CD4+ and CD8+ T cell populations were isolated with positive isolation kits from Invitrogen. On the study overall, not on this receptor specifically: In beta out-of-frame sequences, excess twin sharing was weaker, because having fewer shared sequences lowered the signal-to-noise ratio. Fewer insertions were carried by abundant cord blood beta clonotypes; a weaker similar trend was observed in young adult naive repertoires, while no such trend was observed in memory repertoires. Compared with coincidental sharing between unrelated individuals, out-of-frame TCR alpha sequences shared between twins had an excess of sequences with low generation probability. Zero-insertion analyses could be partly confounded by invariant T cells such as MAIT and iNKT, although diverse VJ usage argued against such confounding for most clonotypes. Conclusions relied on cross-sectional statistical analysis, since the same donors could not be followed over many years. In monozygotic twins, recombination models systematically underestimated out-of-frame TCR alpha sharing, but the models matched the sharing seen between unrelated individuals.

The data also belong to a second study, concerning T cells expressing NK-cell markers. In that second paper, the authors write: In sorted CD3+CD56+NKG2C+, CD3+CD56+NKG2C- and CD3+CD56-NKG2C+ T-cell subsets from several donors, TCR beta-chain repertoires were profiled. Of the eight sequenced donors, seven were found to be HCMV-seropositive and one was found to be HCMV-seronegative. To restrict sorting to alphabetaTCR-expressing T cells, an anti-gammadeltaTCR antibody was added in several experiments. In several donors, the dominant CD3+CD56+NKG2C+ clonotypes ranked among the top 10 CD8+ clonotypes, making up 1.0-7.0% of CD8+ T cells. Those dominant clonotypes were again the most abundant among CD3+CD56-NKG2C+ cells in a few donors, at roughly 25-65%. It remained unclear whether the expanded NKG2C-expressing T cell clones were specific for HCMV antigens. Randomly selected healthy volunteers, three men and five women, were used as the eight sequenced donors. HCMV-specific IgG was detected in serum with a commercial ELISA kit to determine HCMV serostatus. MIGEC was used to demultiplex reads and group the reads by UMI, and MiTCR was used to assemble and quantify clonotypes. To remove erroneous sequences, TCR cDNA sequences were retained only when supported by two or more reads. The tcR package was used for downstream repertoire analysis, and clonotypes were matched between fractions using CDR3 nucleotide sequence together with V segment. VDJmatch was used to annotate antigen specificity against VDJdb, with one amino acid substitution in CDR3 allowed.

The V and J segments used are TRBV7-9 and TRBJ2-7; the D gene remains uncertain. Sequenced sample: CD4+ T cells sorted from blood. The source is a woman aged 18 to 35 in good health. The DNA sequence follows: TGTGCCAGCAGCTCCGACTTAAAAAGTGTATCCTACGAGCAGTACTTC. Translated, this is CASSSDLKSVSYEQYF. The full variable domain, completed from the reference TRBV7-9 and TRBJ2-7 proteins outside the CDR3, reads DTGVSQNPRHKITKRGQNVTFRCDPISEHNRLYWYRQTLGQGPEFLTYFQNEAQLEKSRLLSDRFSAERPKGSFSTLEIQRTEQGDSAMYLCASSSDLKSVSYEQYFGPGTRLTVT.